This T cell receptor beta chain was sequenced for a study of blood T cells in healthy people across ages. Regarding the study as a whole: CMV status of donors was unknown, possibly confounding expanded clonotype changes. More naive CD4+ cells and higher diversity were found in long-lived than in aged donors.

On this clonotype itself: Its antigen is not identified.

This CDR3 has 16 amino acids. V lost 4 bases and J 4 bases, leaving 16 bases between the germline ends. Germline-derived CDR1 and CDR2 are MGHDK and SYGVNS. The authors ran a second PCR of roughly 6 to 12 cycles using a sample-barcoded 5' primer and a J-beta primer mix. In TCRdb, the 5' RACE reads were re-called with MiXCR into one record per CDR3 protein. Found here are almost 300,000 distinct CDR3 sequences, about 25% of them singletons; the top ten hold 29%. This rearrangement joins TRBV25-1 to TRBJ1-4; D not resolved. Sequenced sample: blood. The receptor comes from a woman aged 70-85 years in good health. The CDR3 loop reads CASSGPAGRDNEKLFF. The DNA for the CDR3 is TGTGCCAGCAGTGGCCCCGCAGGACGGGATAATGAAAAACTGTTTTTT.